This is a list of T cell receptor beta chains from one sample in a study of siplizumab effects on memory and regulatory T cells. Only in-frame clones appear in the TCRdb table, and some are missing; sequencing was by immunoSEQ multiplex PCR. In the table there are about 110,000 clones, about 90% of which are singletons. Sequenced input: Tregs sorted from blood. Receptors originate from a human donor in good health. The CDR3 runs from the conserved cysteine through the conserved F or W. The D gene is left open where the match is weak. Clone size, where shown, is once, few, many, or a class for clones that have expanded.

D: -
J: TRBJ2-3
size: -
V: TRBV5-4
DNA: TGTGCCAGCAGCATAACCGGGGCCCCAGATACGCAGTATTTT
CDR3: CASSITGAPDTQYF

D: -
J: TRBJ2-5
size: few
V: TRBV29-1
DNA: TGCAGCGTTGCCAAAGACACAGGAATCCAAGAGACCCAGTACTTC
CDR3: CSVAKDTGIQETQYF

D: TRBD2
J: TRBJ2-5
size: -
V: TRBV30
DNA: TGTGCCTGGAGTGATAGGGGACTAGCGTACTTC
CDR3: CAWSDRGLAYF

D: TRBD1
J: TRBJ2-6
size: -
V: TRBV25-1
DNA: TGTGCCAGCAGTGAATTGAGGCAGGGGGTTGGGGCCAACGTCCTGACTTTC
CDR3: CASSELRQGVGANVLTF

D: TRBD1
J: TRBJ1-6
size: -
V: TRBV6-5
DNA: TGTGCCAGCAGAAAGGGGACAGTAAATAATTCACCCCTCCACTTT
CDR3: CASRKGTVNNSPLHF

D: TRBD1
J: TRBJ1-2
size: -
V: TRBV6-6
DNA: TGTGCCAGCAGTTCGGCACAGGGGGACTCTAATGGCTACACCTTC
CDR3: CASSSAQGDSNGYTF

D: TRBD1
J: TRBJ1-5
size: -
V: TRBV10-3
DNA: TGTGCCATCAGCCTGGGGCAGGGGGATCAGCCCCAGCATTTT
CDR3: CAISLGQGDQPQHF

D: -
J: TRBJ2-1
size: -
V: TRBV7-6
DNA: TGTGCCAGCAGCTTAACGGGGGAGTACAATGAGCAGTTCTTC
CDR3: CASSLTGEYNEQFF

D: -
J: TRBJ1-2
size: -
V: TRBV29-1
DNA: TGCAGCGTTGAAGCGGGGTCTGGGGGCTATGGCTACACCTTC
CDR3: CSVEAGSGGYGYTF

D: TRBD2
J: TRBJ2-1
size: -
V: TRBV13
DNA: TGTGCCAGCAGCGGCCGTCAAGCGGGGGACAATGAGCAGTTCTTC
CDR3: CASSGRQAGDNEQFF

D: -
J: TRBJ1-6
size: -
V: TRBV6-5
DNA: TGTGCCAGCACAAATCCTAATTCACCCCTCCACTTT
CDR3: CASTNPNSPLHF

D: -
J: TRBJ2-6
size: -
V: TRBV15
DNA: TGTGCCACCAGCATTTCAGGGTCTGGGGCCAACGTCCTGACTTTC
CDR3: CATSISGSGANVLTF

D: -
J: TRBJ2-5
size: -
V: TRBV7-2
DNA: TGTGCCAGCAGCTTTAATATCCGTGGGGAGACCCAGTACTTC
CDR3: CASSFNIRGETQYF

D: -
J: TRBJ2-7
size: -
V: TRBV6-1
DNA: TGTGCCAGCAGTCTACAGGATACCTACGAGCAGTACTTC
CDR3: CASSLQDTYEQYF

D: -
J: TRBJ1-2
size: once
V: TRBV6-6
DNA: TGTGCCAGCAGTCTCAGGGGCCTTTCTGGCTACACCTTC
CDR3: CASSLRGLSGYTF

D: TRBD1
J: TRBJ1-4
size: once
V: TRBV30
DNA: TGTGCCTGGTTGACAGGGGGTTGCGAAAAACTGTTTTTT
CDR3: CAWLTGGCEKLFF

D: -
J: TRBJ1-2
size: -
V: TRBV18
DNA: TGTGCCAGCTCACCGAACAGGGAGAATGGCTACACCTTC
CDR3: CASSPNRENGYTF

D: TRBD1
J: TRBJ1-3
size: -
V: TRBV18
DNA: TGTGCCAGCTCACCCCGACAGGGGTCTGGAAACACCATATATTTT
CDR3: CASSPRQGSGNTIYF

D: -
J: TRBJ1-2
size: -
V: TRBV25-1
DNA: TGTGCCAGCAGGTTGGGGGGCGGCTATGGCTACACCTTC
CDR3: CASRLGGGYGYTF

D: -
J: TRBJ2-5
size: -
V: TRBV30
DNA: TGTGCCTGGAGTCTCCGTCTGGGAGCGAGCGAGACCCAGTACTTC
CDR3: CAWSLRLGASETQYF

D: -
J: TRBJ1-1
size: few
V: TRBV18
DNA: TGTGCCAGCTCAATGGACGGGTACACTGAAGCTTTCTTT
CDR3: CASSMDGYTEAFF

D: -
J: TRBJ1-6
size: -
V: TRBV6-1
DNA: TGTGCCAGCAAGGGGCGTTCACCCCTCCACTTT
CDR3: CASKGRSPLHF

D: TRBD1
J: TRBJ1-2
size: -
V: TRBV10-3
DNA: TGTGCCATCAGCACCCCACCGGGACAGGGCTTCTATGGCTACACCTTC
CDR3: CAISTPPGQGFYGYTF

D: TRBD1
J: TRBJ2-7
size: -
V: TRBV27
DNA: TGTGCCAGCAGTTACCGGGACAGTTCCTACGAGCAGTACTTC
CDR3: CASSYRDSSYEQYF

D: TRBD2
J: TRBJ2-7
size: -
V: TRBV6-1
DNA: TGTGCCATCAGCCGGACTAGCGGGGCCTACGAGCAGTACTTC
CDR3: CAISRTSGAYEQYF

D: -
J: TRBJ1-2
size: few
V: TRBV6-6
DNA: TGTGCCAGCAGTTTGGGAGCTTATGGCTACACCTTC
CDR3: CASSLGAYGYTF

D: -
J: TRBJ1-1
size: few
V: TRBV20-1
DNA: TGCAGTGCGGGGGACATCGAAGCTTTCTTT
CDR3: CSAGDIEAFF

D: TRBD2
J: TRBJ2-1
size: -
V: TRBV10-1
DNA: TGCGCCAGCAGTGACCTCGGGAGGGAAAATGAGCAGTTCTTC
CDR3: CASSDLGRENEQFF

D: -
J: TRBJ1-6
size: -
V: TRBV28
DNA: TGTGCCAGCAGTTTCGGGCAGGGGAATTCACCCCTCCACTTT
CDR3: CASSFGQGNSPLHF

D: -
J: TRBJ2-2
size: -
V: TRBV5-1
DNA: TGCGCCAGCGCGTTGGGCACGAACACCGGGGAGCTGTTTTTT
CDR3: CASALGTNTGELFF

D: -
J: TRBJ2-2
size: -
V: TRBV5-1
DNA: TGCGCCAGCAGCTTGGTCGGGAGAGGAGCCGGGGAGCTGTTTTTT
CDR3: CASSLVGRGAGELFF

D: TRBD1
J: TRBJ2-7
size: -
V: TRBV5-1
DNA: TGCGCCAGCAGCTTGGGGGTAGGGACAGGGTACGAGCAGTACTTC
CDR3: CASSLGVGTGYEQYF

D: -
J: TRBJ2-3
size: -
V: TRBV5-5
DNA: TGTGCCAGCAGCTACTTAGCGGATACGCAGTATTTT
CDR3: CASSYLADTQYF

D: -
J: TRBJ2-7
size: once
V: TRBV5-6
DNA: TGTGCCAGCAGCTTGGGCCCAGGGGAGCAGTACTTC
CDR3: CASSLGPGEQYF

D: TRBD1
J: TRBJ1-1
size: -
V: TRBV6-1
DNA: TGTGCCAGCAGTGAAAGGTTCAGGGGGAGTGTAGCTTTCTTT
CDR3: CASSERFRGSVAFF

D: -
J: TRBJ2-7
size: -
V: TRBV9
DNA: TGTGCCAGCAGCGTAGATCCGGCAGGCAGGGGCAACGAGCAGTACTTC
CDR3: CASSVDPAGRGNEQYF

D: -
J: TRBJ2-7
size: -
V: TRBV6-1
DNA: TGTGCCAGCCGGGACGGGGGAACATCCTACGAGCAGTACTTC
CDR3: CASRDGGTSYEQYF

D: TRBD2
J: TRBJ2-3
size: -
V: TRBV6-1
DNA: TGTGCCAGCAGTTTAGCGGGGCGCACAGATACGCAGTATTTT
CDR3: CASSLAGRTDTQYF

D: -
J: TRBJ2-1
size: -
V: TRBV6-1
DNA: TGTGCCGCAAGTAGGCAGCTCTACAATGAGCAGTTCTTC
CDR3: CAASRQLYNEQFF

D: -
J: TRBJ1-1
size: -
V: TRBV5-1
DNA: TGCGCCAGCAGCTTGGCGAGTGGGAGTACTGAAGCTTTCTTT
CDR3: CASSLASGSTEAFF

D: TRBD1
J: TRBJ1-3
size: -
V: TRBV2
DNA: TGTGCCAGCAGGGACAGGGGCCGGGACACCATATATTTT
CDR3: CASRDRGRDTIYF

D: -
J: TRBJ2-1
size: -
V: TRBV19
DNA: TGTGCCAGTAGTATCTGGGCAGGCGCCTACAATGAGCAGTTCTTC
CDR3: CASSIWAGAYNEQFF

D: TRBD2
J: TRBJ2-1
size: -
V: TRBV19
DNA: TGTGCCAGTAGTATAGCTAGCGGGATTGCTATTCATGAGCAGTTCTTC
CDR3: CASSIASGIAIHEQFF

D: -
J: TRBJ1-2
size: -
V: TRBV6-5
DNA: TGTGCCAGCAGTTCCGTAGGAGGGGTCGGTGGCTACACCTTC
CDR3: CASSSVGGVGGYTF

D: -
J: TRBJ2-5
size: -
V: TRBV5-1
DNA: TGCGCCAGCAGCTTAGCAGGCGGGGCCAGCGGGGAGACCCAGTACTTC
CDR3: CASSLAGGASGETQYF

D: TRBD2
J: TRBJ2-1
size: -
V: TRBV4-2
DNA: TGTGCCAGCAGCCCCCGGGGGGTAGCAAACTCCTACAATGAGCAGTTCTTC
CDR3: CASSPRGVANSYNEQFF

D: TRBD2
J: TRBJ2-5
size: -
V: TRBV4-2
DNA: TGTGCCAGCAGCCAACTAGCGGGGTACCAAGAGACCCAGTACTTC
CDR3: CASSQLAGYQETQYF

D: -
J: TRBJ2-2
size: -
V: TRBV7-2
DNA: TGTGCCAGCAGCTTCACAGGGACCGGGGAGCTGTTTTTT
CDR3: CASSFTGTGELFF

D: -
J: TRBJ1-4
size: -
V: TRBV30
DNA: TGTGCCTGGAGTCGACCGACGGGGAGAAATGAAAAACTGTTTTTT
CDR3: CAWSRPTGRNEKLFF